Reported below is one T cell receptor beta chain. Its antigen is unknown. The sample comes from a study of cytomegalovirus exposure and HLA in healthy donors. Study-wide results and caveats: There were some public TCRs occurring in many donors, but most TCR sequences were rare. Through in vitro validation, a few CMV-associated chains were shown to be specific for CMV antigens.

Primers for the PCR totalled 60 Vbeta and 13 Jbeta. In the authors' methods: Later analysis identified tens of millions of unique TCR beta chains, some 10 million shared. The table came from immunoSEQ multiplex PCR; TCRdb's copy has only in-frame clones and leaves some out. Clone size and the V and J calls come from that table; the DNA yielded D and trimming. The data show some 110,000 clones, with about 69% seen just once and under 1.5% held by the top ten. The material sequenced was PBMCs. This clonotype was obtained from a man aged 35 to 55 in good health and CMV-seronegative.

The CDR3 coding sequence is TGTGCCAGCAGCTTGGAGGCAGGTCGCTCTGGAAACACCATATATTTT. It translates to CASSLEAGRSGNTIYF. The J gene is TRBJ1-3, the V gene TRBV5-5; no definite D call. The germline V gene encodes CDR1 SGHKS and CDR2 YYEKEE (reference sequence). The V end lost 0 bases, the J end lost 0 bases, and 10 bases lay between the germline ends. CDR3 length equals 16 residues.